These 17 T cell receptor beta chains originate from one sample sequenced in a study of CXCR3-negative and CXCR3-positive naive CD8 T cells. Study findings and constraints: The study found more hydrophobic TRB CDR3s in CXCR3-positive naive cells than in CXCR3-negative naive cells.

These receptors have no identified antigens. UMI-labeled 5' RACE TRB cDNA libraries were prepared from the cells. TCRdb processed the 5' RACE reads again and assigns one entry to each CDR3 protein, with no DNA. This sample's clone table lists 150,000 to 180,000 distinct CDR3 sequences. Sequences were obtained from naive CXCR3+ CD8+ T cells from blood. Regarding subset: CD45RO-CCR7+CD27+CD95- naive CD8+ T cells expressing CXCR3 (TNR3+). The receptors derive from a human donor in good health. Some clones in this sample may be carry-over from other donors' samples.

The V call is TRBV12-3 or TRBV12-4, the J call TRBJ2-7; TCRdb proposes TRBD2, but this gene call is untestable without DNA. The CDR3 loop spans 15 amino acids. The CDR3 protein is CASSPLADHSYEQYF.

V usage is TRBV3-1 and J usage is TRBJ2-1. CDR1 is LGHDT and CDR2 is YNNKEL in the germline V gene (reference sequence). The CDR3 has 17 amino acids. The CDR3 spells CASSQGSKAYTYNEQFF.

CDR3: CSALGRRNNEQFF. The rearrangement uses TRBV20-1 and TRBJ2-1; there is no DNA to check the TCRdb D call of TRBD2. The CDR3 has 13 amino acids. The V gene's germline CDR1 is DFQATT and CDR2 SNEGSKA (reference sequence).

V and J are TRBV7-9 and TRBJ2-7; absent DNA, TCRdb's TRBD2 call cannot be checked. From germline, CDR1 is SEHNR and CDR2 FQNEAQ (reference sequence). This CDR3 is 16 amino acids long. CDR3 region: CASSPRRAGGQNEQYF.

The J gene is TRBJ1-1, the V gene TRBV28. This CDR3 is 15 amino acids long. Germline V CDR1 and CDR2: MDHEN, SYDVKM. This chain's CDR3 is CASRESSLRIAEAFF.

The chain uses TRBV7-9 and TRBJ1-5. The germline V gene has CDR1 SEHNR and CDR2 FQNEAQ (reference sequence). The CDR3 runs to 18 residues. CDR3 amino acids: CASSHTDYGEDSNQPQHF.

This sequence joins TRBV29-1 and TRBJ2-7; the D gene TCRdb calls, TRBD2, cannot be checked with no DNA. CDR3 length equals 12 residues. Germline V gene data show CDR1 as SQVTM and CDR2 as ANQGSEA. CDR3 residues: CSGLAGEYEQYF.

The chain is built from TRBV4-3 and TRBJ1-2. The length of the CDR3 is 15 residues. CDR1 and CDR2 (germline): LGHNA, YSLEER. This CDR3 reads CASSQETATRGGYTF.

The V call is TRBV15, the J call TRBJ2-5; as DNA is missing, the TRBD1 call by TCRdb cannot be tested. Germline CDR1 is LNHNV and CDR2 is YYDKDF (reference sequence). The CDR3 is made up of 15 amino acids. The CDR3: CATSGLNRGLETQYF.

The chain uses TRBV7-9 and TRBJ1-1; TCRdb picks TRBD1, but there is no DNA to check that call. The CDR3 extends over 14 amino acids. CDR1 and CDR2 from the germline V gene are SEHNR and FQNEAQ (reference sequence). The CDR3 sequence: CASSLDRGATEAFF.

The V call is TRBV4-3, the J call TRBJ2-4; lacking DNA, the TRBD1 call made by TCRdb goes unchecked. There are 18 residues in the CDR3. Germline values: CDR1 LGHNA, CDR2 YSLEER. The CDR3 reads CASSQDTGELSQGNIQYF.

This sequence joins TRBV12-3 or TRBV12-4 and TRBJ2-7. This CDR3 is built from 13 residues. The CDR3 loop reads CASSSTAPYEQYF.

The rearrangement joins TRBV7-8 to TRBJ2-5; as DNA is missing, the TRBD1 call by TCRdb cannot be tested. The germline V gene has CDR1 SGHVS and CDR2 FQNEAQ. The CDR3 covers 14 residues. CDR3 sequence: CASSLPEGEETQYF.

The genes are TRBV20-1 and TRBJ1-1; TCRdb lists TRBD1, though no DNA is available to test this call. Germline assignment: CDR1 DFQATT and CDR2 SNEGSKA (reference sequence). The CDR3 contains 15 residues. The CDR3 here is CSAPSWETGTTEAFF.

The V call is TRBV13, the J call TRBJ2-7. The length of the CDR3 is 14 residues. Germline V gene sequence: CDR1 PRHDT, CDR2 FYEKMQ (reference sequence). CDR3 sequence: CASSSHRGSYEQYF. Based on the CDR3 plus reference TRBV13 and TRBJ2-7, the full variable domain is AAGVIQSPRHLIKEKRETATLKCYPIPRHDTVYWYQQGPGQDPQFLISFYEKMQSDKGSIPDRFSAQQFSDYHSELNMSSLELGDSALYFCASSSHRGSYEQYFGPGTRLTVT.

V gene TRBV7-2 combines with J gene TRBJ2-7. In germline, CDR1 is SGHTA, CDR2 FQGNSA. CDR3 length: 14 residues. CDR3 in amino acids: CASSLAGENYEQYF.

The chain couples TRBV12-3 or TRBV12-4 to TRBJ1-2. The CDR3 extends over 15 amino acids. The CDR3 loop is CASSLLPGANYGYTF.